Presented here are 7 T cell receptor beta chains from one specimen sequenced in a study of metastatic and nonmetastatic thyroid tumors. TCRdb re-called the PCR reads with MiXCR. The sample has roughly 13,000 clones, over 25% seen once. No treatment of any kind had been given to any patient before thyroid surgery. What was sequenced was tumor tissue. The receptors were sampled from a female donor with papillary thyroid cancer or a benign thyroid nodule (not recorded which). Some clones in this sample may be carry-over from other donors' samples.

This clone was recorded many times. Given a much more abundant clone one base away, this may be a read error. V gene TRBV12-3 or TRBV12-4 combines with J gene TRBJ1-1; D remains unclear. V shed 6 bases and J shed 8 bases, with 10 bases lying between them. The CDR3 totals 11 residues. CDR3 nucleotides: TGTGCCAGCAGCCTCACCCACGAAGCTTTCTTT. Translation gives CASSLTHEAFF.

This clone occurred many times. The V and J genes are TRBV19 and TRBJ2-1; 8 bases map to TRBD2. Germline trimming cut 8 bases from V and 3 bases from J; bases unmatched to any gene: 6. Per germline, CDR1 LNHDA and CDR2 SQIVND (reference sequence). The CDR3 has 14 residues. The CDR3 is CASQREGVYNEQFF. CDR3 nucleotide sequence: TGTGCCAGTCAACGGGAGGGAGTCTACAATGAGCAGTTCTTC.

This clone was seen at least ten times. The chain joins TRBV18 to TRBJ1-5, with D unresolved. The CDR3 has 15 amino acids. The germline V gene encodes CDR1 KGHSH and CDR2 LQKENI. Deletions cut 2 bases from V and 3 bases from J, with 11 bases between. In nucleotides, the CDR3 is TGTGCCAGCTCACCAAGCGGGCAGTTCAATCAGCCCCAGCATTTT. Amino acids: CASSPSGQFNQPQHF.

This clone was counted at least ten times. A much larger clone sits a single nucleotide away, making a read error possible. The chain employs TRBV20-1 and TRBJ2-3, with TRBD2 identical over 9 bases. CDR3 size: 16 residues. V shed 1 base and J 7 bases; nucleotides not matched to a gene: 12. Germline V gene data show CDR1 as DFQATT and CDR2 as SNEGSKA (reference sequence). The CDR3 spells CSARGVAGVIGYTQYF. In nucleotides, the CDR3 is TGCAGTGCTAGAGGAGTAGCGGGAGTAATTGGGTATACGCAGTATTTT.

At least ten counts were recorded for this clone. This chain connects TRBV10-3 to TRBJ1-5, with 7 bases fitting TRBD1. V shed 0 bases and J 4 bases; nucleotides not matched to a gene: 9. This CDR3 region has 17 residues. CDR1 is ENHRY, CDR2 SYGVKD, per germline. The CDR3 protein is CAISESYGRGSNQPQHF. The CDR3 region has the DNA TGTGCCATCAGTGAGTCGTATGGCAGGGGGTCGAATCAGCCCCAGCATTTT.

The J gene is TRBJ1-2, the V gene TRBV19, with D unclear. Germline CDR1 reads LNHDA; CDR2 reads SQIVND (reference sequence). The CDR3 has 13 amino acids. V was clipped by 3 bases and J by 8 bases, with 13 bases between them. The CDR3 here is CASSIRGSMGYTF. CDR3 sequence (DNA): TGTGCCAGTAGTATCCGCGGCTCTATGGGCTACACCTTC.

This rearrangement joins TRBV11-1 to TRBJ2-3; maybe TRBD2 (5 bases). This CDR3 is built from 14 residues. Germline V gene data show CDR1 as SGHAT and CDR2 as FQDESV (reference sequence). V lost 5 bases to trimming and J lost 0 bases, with 9 bases between them. The CDR3 here is CASSRGDSTDTQYF. As DNA, the CDR3 is TGTGCCAGCAGCCGGGGAGACAGCACAGATACGCAGTATTTT.